The T cell receptor (beta chain) described here comes from a study of cytomegalovirus exposure and HLA in healthy donors (dated by TCRdb to 2017 to 2019). With respect to the entire study: According to an earlier analysis of 587 of the donors, about 179 million T cells yielded 117 million unique TCR beta sequences and 250 to 350 Gb of sequence data. An early release covering 500 to 750 HLA-typed donors comprised approximately 300 gigabases of sequencing data and 65 million to 100 million unique TCR sequences. In a later genetic analysis, genome-wide SNP genotypes for 398 of the 666 donors were used, and that subset was treated as a discovery cohort. An earlier analysis of some 500 of the donors applied high-throughput TCR beta sequencing to assess whether each TCR beta V gene segment acted as functional or pseudogenic. Of the approximately 400 genotyped donors, approximately 83% fell in the genetic ancestry cluster associated with self-reported Caucasian donors. All discovery cohort repertoires had been generated on a single sequencing platform. On average, roughly 240,000 unique TCR beta nucleotide sequences were sequenced per donor among a few hundred genotyped donors of the cohort, with around 19% of those sequences being non-productive. HLA typing included class I and class II loci at four-digit resolution. A later analysis re-examined previously published TCR beta repertoires from just over 650 donors and added high-resolution HLA genotyping to investigate patterns of TCR occurrence. Four to six DR-DQ haplotypes were handled as single units for association and clustering, since linkage in the cohort was strong. The aim of the study was to test whether cataloging public T cell receptors could identify signatures of past pathogen exposure. Besides the first cohort of roughly 700 subjects, a separate validation cohort made up of roughly 120 different subjects was used. Typing coverage differed by locus: A, B, C, DRB1 and DQB1 were typed in about 620-630 donors, DQA1 in about 550, DPA1 in around 600, and DPB1 in just under 480. To predict cytomegalovirus infection status, the study combined high-throughput TCR immunosequencing, statistical association of individual TCRs with disease status, and machine learning. Alongside the repertoire data, information on donor age, sex, ethnicity and CMV serostatus was compiled. The T cell repertoires of several hundred subjects were profiled by immunosequencing and related to cytomegalovirus serostatus. Rather than using new phenotypic data, the later analysis identified candidate immune exposures from TCR beta sequences and from how often those sequences occurred across donors. The paper as a whole reports these results and caveats: In a later analysis, several top co-occurrence clusters were reported to appear linked to parvovirus B19, influenza, CMV and Epstein-Barr virus. The study listed 150 to 200 TCR beta chains as associated with cytomegalovirus. This cohort had only TCR beta chains sequenced, and the lack of alpha or paired-chain data limited which features could be detected. The 87-base-pair reads could not distinguish some IMGT-functional V segments, including TRBV6-2 and TRBV6-3, so those segments were excluded. The presence/absence analyses assumed that sequencing depth was roughly uniform across donors, and that assumption may not be true. A few of the identified cytomegalovirus-associated TCR beta chains were confirmed in vitro to be specific for cytomegalovirus antigens. Because counts were too low, seventeen rarely observed V segments, including chromosome 9 orphons, were left out of the earlier analysis of approximately 500 of the donors. In an earlier analysis of fewer than 750 of the donors, most TCR beta V segments were observed in productive rearrangements about 87% or about 30% of the time, broadly matching IMGT annotations. V-gene and J-gene trimming of TCR beta chains was associated with a missense DCLRE1C variant in a later genetic analysis, and the association was replicated in an independent cohort. Linkage disequilibrium might explain the correlated functional status among segregating V segments, but an unknown experimental factor could not be ruled out. HLA typing was unavailable for some donors at each locus, so association tests used only the typed subset. Most TCR sequences were seen in very few donors, while some public TCRs were found in many individuals. Compared with equally common non-associated chains, HLA-associated TCR beta chains in a later analysis were more clonally expanded and had lower generation probabilities. The authors suggested that the approach could potentially be extended to other disease states and immunological phenotypes. According to a later analysis, most CMV-associated TCR beta chains appeared to be HLA-restricted, and the HLA associations seemed to be driven largely by CMV exposure. When HLA alleles, especially DR and DQ, strongly co-occurred, TCR associations were difficult to assign to individual alleles. A later analysis associated 16,951 TCR beta sequences with specific HLA alleles at a false discovery rate of 0.05. The sequencing pipeline was judged likely to have produced a cluster of highly shared sequence variants as a technical artifact. In a later analysis, TCR association rates were found to vary across HLA loci, with the most associated TCRs seen for DRB1 alleles and the fewest for HLA-C alleles. The classifier was reported to diagnose cytomegalovirus status with high specificity and sensitivity in both the original cohort and the validation cohort. For the cohort, immune exposure information was limited to CMV serostatus. In a later genetic analysis, fewer N-insertions in productive TCRs were reported among donors in an Asian-associated ancestry cluster than the 666-donor mean. A further reported finding was that TCR beta sequences accurately predicted the HLA-A and HLA-B alleles for most subjects in the first cohort.

This clone came up many times. Its cognate antigen has yet to be identified. No much larger clonotype is one base removed from it; base qualities were not supplied. Preparation of the library involved the immunoSEQ multiplex PCR assay. For the multiplex PCR, a mixture combining 60 forward primers for TCR Vbeta segments and 13 reverse primers for TCR Jbeta segments was used. The CDR3 region of rearranged TCR beta genes was amplified from genomic DNA with a multiplex PCR assay. The amplified TCR beta libraries were sequenced on the Illumina HiSeq System as 87-base-pair reads. The original methods were these. A later analysis counted about 80 million unique TCR beta chains across the approximately 700 repertoires, and some 11 million of these chains were shared by at least two donors. Raw reads were error-corrected and collapsed into unique sequences with a nearest-neighbor algorithm that merged closely related sequences to remove PCR and sequencing errors. Alignment of CDR3 sequences to IMGT reference sequences was used to assign V, D and J gene segments. For a sequence to be retained, at least a six-nucleotide match to both a V gene segment and a J gene segment was required. A rearrangement counted as productive if the CDR3 had no stop codons and remained in frame with V and J, and every other rearrangement counted as non-productive. CDR3 was defined by IMGT convention, running from the second conserved V-encoded cysteine to the conserved J-encoded phenylalanine. In an earlier analysis of around 600 of the donors, sequences lacking an unambiguous match to a single V gene segment were excluded. An earlier analysis of 550 to 650 of the donors classified V segments as functional when productive rearrangements were above 56.7% and as segregating when the standard deviation between donors was above 5%. A statistical classification framework was developed to diagnose cytomegalovirus status using the catalog of TCR beta chain sequences. A later analysis assigned V and J genes by comparing TCR nucleotide sequences with IMGT/GENE-DB human TR gene sequences. The TCRdist pipeline was used in a later analysis to assign CDR3 sequences and most-parsimonious VDJ recombination scenarios. In a later analysis, each TCR beta chain was defined by its CDR3 amino acid sequence together with its V-gene family, and reads lacking a unique V-gene family were excluded. A later analysis removed several hundred highly shared, low-generation-probability nucleotide sequences to deal with suspected cross-contamination and a sequencing artifact. For each public chain, a later analysis derived a clonal expansion index from normalized ranks of inferred template counts within each repertoire. In a later analysis, generation probabilities were computed with a VDJ recombination model fitted to out-of-frame rearrangements, and the resulting probabilities were checked against IGoR. Hypergeometric tests were used in a later analysis to score TCR-TCR, TCR-HLA and TCR-CMV co-occurrence, with a repertoire-size bias correction applied to the TCR pairs. False discovery rates were estimated in a later analysis by permuting HLA or CMV assignments 20 times. In a later analysis, co-occurring TCRs were grouped with DBSCAN, and TCRdist sequence similarity was added when clustering was performed within HLA-allele-positive subsets. For co-occurrence clustering, repertoires with fewer than 30,000 or more than 120,000 public chains were excluded, along with five repertoires with anomalous nucleotide sharing. TCRdb holds this immuneACCESS table with in-frame rearrangements only. Some clones are missing; in checked studies, unresolved V genes explain under half, and the rest has no known cause. Clone size and the V and J calls come from that table; the DNA yielded D and trimming. The sample data list some 170,000 clones, and 9.5% of these were observed just once. Roughly 1.4% of the sample belongs to the ten largest clones.

According to the germline V gene (reference sequence), CDR1 reads SEHNR and CDR2 reads FQNEAQ. There are 13 amino acids in the CDR3, from cysteine to phenylalanine inclusive. CDR3 DNA is the only sequence kept; it has 39 bases, read in frame from the first base. V is clipped by 2 bases and J by 6 bases, and the sequence between their germline boundaries is 7 bases long. The cohort was made up of 650 to 700 healthy bone marrow donors. At the time of sampling, all cohort members were nominally healthy, though unrecorded immune exposures were likely present. The donor tested CMV seropositive, placing the donor among the 250 to 350 seropositive members of the cohort. Each donor provided a peripheral blood sample, and peripheral blood mononuclear cells were used for TCR beta sequencing. The Qiagen DNeasy Blood Extraction Kit was used to extract genomic DNA from the blood cell samples.

What was sequenced was PBMCs. The rearranged chain carries TRBV7-9 and TRBJ2-2; the D segment cannot be called with confidence. The sequence was obtained from a woman in her 30s in good health and CMV-seropositive. The DNA sequence follows: TGTGCCAGCAGCTTACCCGGGTCCGGGGAGCTGTTTTTT. Protein translation: CASSLPGSGELFF.